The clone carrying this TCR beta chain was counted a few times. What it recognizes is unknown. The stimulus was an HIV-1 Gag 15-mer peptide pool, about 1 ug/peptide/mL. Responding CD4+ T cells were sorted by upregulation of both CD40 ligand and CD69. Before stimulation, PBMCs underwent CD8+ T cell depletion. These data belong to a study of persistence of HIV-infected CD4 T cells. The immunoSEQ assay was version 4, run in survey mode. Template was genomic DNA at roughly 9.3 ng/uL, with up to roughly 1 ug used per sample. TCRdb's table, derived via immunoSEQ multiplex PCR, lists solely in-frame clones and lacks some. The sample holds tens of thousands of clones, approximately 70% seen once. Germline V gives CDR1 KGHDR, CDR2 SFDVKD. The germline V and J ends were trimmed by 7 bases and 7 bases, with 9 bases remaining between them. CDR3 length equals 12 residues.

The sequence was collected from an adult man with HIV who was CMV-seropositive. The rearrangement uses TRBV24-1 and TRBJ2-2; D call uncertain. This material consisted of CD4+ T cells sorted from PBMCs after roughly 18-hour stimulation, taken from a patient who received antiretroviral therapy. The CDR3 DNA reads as TGTGCCACCAGCAGAAATGACGGGGAGCTGTTTTTT. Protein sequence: CATSRNDGELFF.